This T cell receptor (beta chain) came from a study of tumor-infiltrating lymphocytes in primary liver carcinoma. The length of the CDR3 is 13 residues. Looked up from germline, CDR1 is MNHEY and CDR2 is SVGAGI. V lost 5 bases and J lost 3, with 11 bases in between. This clonotype was recorded only once. Blood RNA originated from unsorted whole blood, with germline DNA additionally extracted. The researchers drew roughly 3.8 milliliters of peripheral blood before surgery. TCR beta cDNA was prepared out of roughly 0.5 ug total RNA by means of a constant-region primer. Nested multiplex PCR, run for three rounds with slightly modified ARM-PCR, yielded TCR beta libraries. The two initial PCR rounds, roughly 10 cycles each, used TRBV1-TRBV30 forward and C-beta reverse primers. TCRdb processed the multiplex PCR reads anew with MiXCR; each CDR3 protein has one entry. The sample includes almost 200,000 distinct CDR3 sequences, almost 65% of them seen just once.

The sequencing sample was made of peripheral blood. This receptor was obtained from a woman aged 60-70 years with primary liver carcinoma and hepatitis B virus infection. The J gene is TRBJ2-7, the V gene TRBV6-5, with D tentatively TRBD1 (5 bases). The CDR3 coding sequence is TGTGCCAGCAGTCAGGGCACCGTCTACGAGCAGTACTTC. This codes for CASSQGTVYEQYF.